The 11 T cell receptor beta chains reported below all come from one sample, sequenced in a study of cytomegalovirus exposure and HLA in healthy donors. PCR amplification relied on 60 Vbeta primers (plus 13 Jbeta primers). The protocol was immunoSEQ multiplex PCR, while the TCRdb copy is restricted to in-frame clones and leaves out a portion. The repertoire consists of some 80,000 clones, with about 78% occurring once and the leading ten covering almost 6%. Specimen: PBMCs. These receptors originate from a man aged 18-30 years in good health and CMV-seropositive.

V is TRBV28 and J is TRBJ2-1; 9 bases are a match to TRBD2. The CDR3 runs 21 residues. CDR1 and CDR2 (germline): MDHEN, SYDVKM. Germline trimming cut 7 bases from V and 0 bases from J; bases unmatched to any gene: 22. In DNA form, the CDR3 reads TGTGCCAGCAACCCGATATTTGCGGGAGGGCCCTCATTTAGCTCCTACAATGAGCAGTTCTTC. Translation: CASNPIFAGGPSFSSYNEQFF.

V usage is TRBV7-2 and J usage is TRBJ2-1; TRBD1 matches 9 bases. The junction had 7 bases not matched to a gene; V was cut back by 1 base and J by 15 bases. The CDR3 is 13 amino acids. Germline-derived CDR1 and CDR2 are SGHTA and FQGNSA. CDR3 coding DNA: TGTGCCAGCAGCTTAGATATAGGGACAGGGATGTTCTTC. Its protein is CASSLDIGTGMFF.

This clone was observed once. CDR3 sequence: CASSPRRGQGESTDTQYF. CDR3 sequence (DNA): TGCGCCAGCAGCCCCCGTCGGGGCCAGGGGGAAAGCACAGATACGCAGTATTTT. The chain combines TRBV4-1 with TRBJ2-3, with 7 bases that match TRBD1. The ends lost 4 bases at V and 0 bases at J; junction bases unmatched: 13. The CDR3 runs 18 residues. Germline assignment: CDR1 MGHRA and CDR2 YSYEKL.

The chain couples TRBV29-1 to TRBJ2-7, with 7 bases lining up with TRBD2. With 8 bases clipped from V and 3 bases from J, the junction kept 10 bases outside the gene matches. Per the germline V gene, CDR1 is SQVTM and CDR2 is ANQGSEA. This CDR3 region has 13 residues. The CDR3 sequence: CSPPGLESYEQYF. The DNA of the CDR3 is TGCAGCCCGCCAGGACTAGAGAGCTACGAGCAGTACTTC.

The CDR3 spells CASSPSRWGAYEQYF. CDR3 in DNA: TGTGCCAGCAGCCCGTCTCGATGGGGCGCCTACGAGCAGTACTTC. This rearrangement joins TRBV7-3 to TRBJ2-7, with D possibly TRBD1 on 5 matching bases. This CDR3 comprises 15 residues. The V and J ends lost 5 bases and 2 bases respectively, with 16 bases between them. Germline V gene data show CDR1 as SGHTA and CDR2 as FQGTGA.

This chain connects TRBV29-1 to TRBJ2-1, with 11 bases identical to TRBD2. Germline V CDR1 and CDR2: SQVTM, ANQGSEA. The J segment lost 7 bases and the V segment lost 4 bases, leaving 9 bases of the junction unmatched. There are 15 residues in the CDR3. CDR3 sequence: CSVAIAGGPGNEQFF. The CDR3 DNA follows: TGCAGCGTTGCGATAGCGGGAGGGCCGGGGAATGAGCAGTTCTTC.

In DNA form, the CDR3 reads TGTGCCAGCAGTTTTATCCTGCGGGTCGAGACCCAGTACTTC. Translating it yields CASSFILRVETQYF. The J gene is TRBJ2-5, the V gene TRBV28, with a tentative D call TRBD2 (5 bases). Germline CDR1 reads MDHEN; CDR2 reads SYDVKM. The V end lost 3 bases, the J end lost 5 bases, and 13 bases lay between the germline ends. The CDR3 covers 14 residues.

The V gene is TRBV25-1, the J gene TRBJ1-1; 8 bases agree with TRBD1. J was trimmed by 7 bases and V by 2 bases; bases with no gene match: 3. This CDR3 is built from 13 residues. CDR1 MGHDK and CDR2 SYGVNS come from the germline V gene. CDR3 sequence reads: CASSEVGTGEAFF. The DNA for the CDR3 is TGTGCCAGCAGTGAAGTCGGGACAGGTGAAGCTTTCTTT.

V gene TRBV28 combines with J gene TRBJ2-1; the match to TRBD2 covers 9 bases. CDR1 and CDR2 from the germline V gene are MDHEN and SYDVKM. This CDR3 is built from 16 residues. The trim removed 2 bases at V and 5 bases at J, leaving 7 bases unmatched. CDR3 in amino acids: CASSLSSGRRDNEQFF. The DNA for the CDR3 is TGTGCCAGCAGTTTAAGCAGCGGGAGGCGGGACAATGAGCAGTTCTTC.

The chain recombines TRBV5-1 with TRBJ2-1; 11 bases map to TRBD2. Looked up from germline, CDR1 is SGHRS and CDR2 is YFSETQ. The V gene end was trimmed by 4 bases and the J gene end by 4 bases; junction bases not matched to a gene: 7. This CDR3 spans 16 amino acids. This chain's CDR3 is CASSIGTSGTYNEQFF. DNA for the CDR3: TGCGCCAGCAGCATCGGGACTAGCGGCACATACAATGAGCAGTTCTTC.

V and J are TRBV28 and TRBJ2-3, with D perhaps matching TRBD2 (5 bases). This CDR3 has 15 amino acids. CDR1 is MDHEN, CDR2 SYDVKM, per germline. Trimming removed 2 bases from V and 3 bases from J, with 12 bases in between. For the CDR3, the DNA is TGTGCCAGCAGTTTAGGTCTAGCTGAAACAGATACGCAGTATTTT. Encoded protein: CASSLGLAETDTQYF.